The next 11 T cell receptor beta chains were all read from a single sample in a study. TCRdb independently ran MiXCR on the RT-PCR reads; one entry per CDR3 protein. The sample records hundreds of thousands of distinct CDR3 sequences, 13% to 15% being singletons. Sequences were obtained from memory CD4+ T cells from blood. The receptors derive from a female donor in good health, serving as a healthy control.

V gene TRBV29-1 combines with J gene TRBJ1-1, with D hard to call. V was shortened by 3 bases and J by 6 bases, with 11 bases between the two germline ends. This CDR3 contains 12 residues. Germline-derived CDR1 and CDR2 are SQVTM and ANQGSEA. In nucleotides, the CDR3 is TGCAGCGTTGAGGCCAGTAGAGCTGAAGCTTTCTTT. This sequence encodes CSVEASRAEAFF.

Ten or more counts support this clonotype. CDR3 bases: TGCAGTGCTAGAGGCCCCGACAGGGTACGGCGAATGTTCTTC. This translates into CSARGPDRVRRMFF. The chain combines TRBV20-1 with TRBJ2-1, with 7 bases aligning to TRBD1. The CDR3 totals 14 residues. Germline trimming cut 1 base from V and 15 bases from J; bases unmatched to any gene: 15. CDR1 and CDR2 (germline): DFQATT, SNEGSKA (reference sequence).

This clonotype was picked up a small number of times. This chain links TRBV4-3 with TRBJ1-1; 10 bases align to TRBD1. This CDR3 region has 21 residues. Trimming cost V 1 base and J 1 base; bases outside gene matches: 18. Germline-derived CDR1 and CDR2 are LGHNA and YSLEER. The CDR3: CASSQVVFDYLTGGTNTEAFF. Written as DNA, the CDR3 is TGCGCCAGCAGCCAAGTTGTTTTCGATTATTTGACAGGGGGCACGAACACTGAAGCTTTCTTT.

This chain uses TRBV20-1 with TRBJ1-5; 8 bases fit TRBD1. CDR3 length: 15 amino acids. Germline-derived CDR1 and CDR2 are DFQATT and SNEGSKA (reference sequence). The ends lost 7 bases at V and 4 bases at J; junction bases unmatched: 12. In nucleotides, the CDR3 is TGCAGTGGAAAGGAAGGACAGGGAACTAATCAGCCCCAGCATTTT. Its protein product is CSGKEGQGTNQPQHF.

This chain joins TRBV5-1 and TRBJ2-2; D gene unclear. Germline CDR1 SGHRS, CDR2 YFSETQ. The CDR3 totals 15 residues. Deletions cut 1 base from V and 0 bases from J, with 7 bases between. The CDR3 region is CASSLLTSNTGELFF. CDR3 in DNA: TGCGCCAGCAGCTTGTTGACCTCGAACACCGGGGAGCTGTTTTTT.

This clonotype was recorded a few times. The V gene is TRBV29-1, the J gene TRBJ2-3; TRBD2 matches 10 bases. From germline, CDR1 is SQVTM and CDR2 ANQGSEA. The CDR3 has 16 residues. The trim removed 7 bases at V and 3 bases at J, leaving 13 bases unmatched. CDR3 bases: TGCAGCGCTGTCCCCCTAGCGGGAGAAGGGACAGATACGCAGTATTTT. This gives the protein CSAVPLAGEGTDTQYF.

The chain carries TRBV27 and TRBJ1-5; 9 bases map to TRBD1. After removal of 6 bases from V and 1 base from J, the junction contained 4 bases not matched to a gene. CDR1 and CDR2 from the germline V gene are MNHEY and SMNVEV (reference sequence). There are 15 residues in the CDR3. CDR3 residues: CASRLQGASNQPQHF. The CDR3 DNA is TGTGCCAGCAGGCTACAGGGGGCGAGCAATCAGCCCCAGCATTTT.

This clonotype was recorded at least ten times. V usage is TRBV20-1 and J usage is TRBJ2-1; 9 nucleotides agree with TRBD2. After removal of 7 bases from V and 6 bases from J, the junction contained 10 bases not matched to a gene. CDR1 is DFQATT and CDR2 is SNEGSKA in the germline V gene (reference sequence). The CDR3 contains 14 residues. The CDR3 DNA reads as TGCAGTGGGGCCCGGCGGGAGGGCCTCAATGAGCAGTTCTTC. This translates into CSGARREGLNEQFF.

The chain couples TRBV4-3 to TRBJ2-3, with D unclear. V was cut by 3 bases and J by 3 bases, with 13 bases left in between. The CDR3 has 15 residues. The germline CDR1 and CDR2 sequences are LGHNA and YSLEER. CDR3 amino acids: CASSHLGIQTDTQYF. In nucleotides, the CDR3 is TGCGCCAGCAGCCATCTGGGCATCCAGACAGATACGCAGTATTTT.

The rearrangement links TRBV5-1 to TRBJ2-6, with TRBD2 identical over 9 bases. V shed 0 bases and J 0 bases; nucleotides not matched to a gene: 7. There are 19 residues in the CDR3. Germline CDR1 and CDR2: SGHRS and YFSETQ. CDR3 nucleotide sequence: TGCGCCAGCAGCTTGGAACTAGCGGGCCAATCCTCTGGGGCCAACGTCCTGACTTTC. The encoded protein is CASSLELAGQSSGANVLTF.

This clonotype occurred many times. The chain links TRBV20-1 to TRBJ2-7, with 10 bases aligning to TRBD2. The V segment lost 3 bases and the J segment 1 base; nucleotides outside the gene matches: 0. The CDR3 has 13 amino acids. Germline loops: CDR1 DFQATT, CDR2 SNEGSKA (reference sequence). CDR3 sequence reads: CSASSGRSYEQYF. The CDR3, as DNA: TGCAGTGCTAGTAGCGGGAGGTCCTACGAGCAGTACTTC.